Listed here is a single T cell receptor (beta chain). Seattle patients were enrolled during active infection and followed longitudinally. J was trimmed by 0 bases and V by 5 bases; bases with no gene match: 4. This CDR3 contains 15 residues. CDR1 MDHEN and CDR2 SYDVKM come from the germline V gene. The sample comes from a study of blood T cell repertoires in COVID-19. Study summary: The United States, Italy and Spain supplied acute and convalescent COVID-19 samples. T cells, B-cell-depleted T cells, or PBMCs supplied cDNA or gDNA.

Original processing notes: Estimation of nucleated cell counts was performed using reference gene primer amplification. TCRdb's copy holds only in-frame clones and misses some; the assay was immunoSEQ multiplex PCR. V and J calls and clone size come straight from that table; D and trimming were deduced from the DNA. The table lists approximately 280,000 clones, approximately 84% of them singletons. The rearrangement joins TRBV28 to TRBJ1-1; 9 bases map to TRBD1. The specimen was peripheral blood. The TCR comes from a human donor with COVID-19, enrolled during active disease. The donor label of this sample is uncertain. The CDR3 DNA reads as TGTGCCAGCAGTCTAAACAGGGGGCTGAACACTGAAGCTTTCTTT. It translates to CASSLNRGLNTEAFF.